This T cell receptor (beta chain) is from a study of cytomegalovirus exposure and HLA in healthy donors. Whole-study findings and limits: The study put 150 to 200 TCR beta chains on its list as cytomegalovirus-associated.

The study ran its PCR with 60 Vbeta and 13 Jbeta primers. Libraries were prepared by immunoSEQ multiplex PCR; TCRdb keeps only in-frame clonotypes and omits some of them. The sample includes 250,000 to 350,000 clones, about four fifths of them seen just once. About this clone: Its matching antigen is unknown.

Sequencing input: PBMCs. This clonotype was obtained from a girl aged 2 to 9 in good health and CMV-seronegative.

The DNA of the CDR3 is TGCAGCGTTGCGGCGGGCTCCTACGAGCAGTACTTC. This translates into CSVAAGSYEQYF. This chain joins TRBV29-1 and TRBJ2-7; possible D gene TRBD2, 5 bases. This CDR3 comprises 12 residues. In germline, CDR1 is SQVTM, CDR2 ANQGSEA. V lost 4 bases and J lost 0, with 7 bases in between.